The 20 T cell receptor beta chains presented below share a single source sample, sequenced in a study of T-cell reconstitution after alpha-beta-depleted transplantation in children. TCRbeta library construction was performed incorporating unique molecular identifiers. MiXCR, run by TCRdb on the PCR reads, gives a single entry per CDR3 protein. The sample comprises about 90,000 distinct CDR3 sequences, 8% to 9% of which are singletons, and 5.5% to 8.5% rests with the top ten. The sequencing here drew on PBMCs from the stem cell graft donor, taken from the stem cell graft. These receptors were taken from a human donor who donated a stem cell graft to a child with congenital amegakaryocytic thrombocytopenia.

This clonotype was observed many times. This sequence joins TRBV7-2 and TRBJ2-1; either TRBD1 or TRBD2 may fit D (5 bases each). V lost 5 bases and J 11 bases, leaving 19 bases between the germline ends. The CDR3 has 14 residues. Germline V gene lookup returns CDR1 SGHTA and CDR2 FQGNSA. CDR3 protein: CASSPGTFGIQQFF. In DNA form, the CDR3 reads TGTGCCAGCAGCCCCGGGACCTTCGGAATCCAGCAGTTCTTC.

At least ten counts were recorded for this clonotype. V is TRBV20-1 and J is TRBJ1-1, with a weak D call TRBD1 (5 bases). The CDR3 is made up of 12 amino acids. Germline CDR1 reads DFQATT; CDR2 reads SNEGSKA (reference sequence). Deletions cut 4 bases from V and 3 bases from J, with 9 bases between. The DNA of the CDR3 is TGCAGTGCTATGGGGGGGGACACTGAAGCTTTCTTT. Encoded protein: CSAMGGDTEAFF.

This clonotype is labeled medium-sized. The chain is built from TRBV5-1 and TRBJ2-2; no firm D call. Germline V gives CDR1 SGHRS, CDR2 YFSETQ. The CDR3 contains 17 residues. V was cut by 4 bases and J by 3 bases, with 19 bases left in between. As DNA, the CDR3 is TGCGCCAGCAGCGACATTGACCTAAGCATTGACACCGGGGAGCTGTTTTTT. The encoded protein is CASSDIDLSIDTGELFF.

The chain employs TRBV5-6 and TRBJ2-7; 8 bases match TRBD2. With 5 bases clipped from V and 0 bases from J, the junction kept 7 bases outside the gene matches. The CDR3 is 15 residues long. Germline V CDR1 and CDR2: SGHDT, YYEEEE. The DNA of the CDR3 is TGTGCCAGCAGTCTTACTAGCGGCGGCTCCTACGAGCAGTACTTC. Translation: CASSLTSGGSYEQYF.

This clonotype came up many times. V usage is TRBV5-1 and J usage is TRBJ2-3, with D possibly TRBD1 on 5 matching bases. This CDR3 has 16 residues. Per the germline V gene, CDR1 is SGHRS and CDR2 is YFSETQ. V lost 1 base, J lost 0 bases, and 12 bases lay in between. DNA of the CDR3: TGCGCCAGCAGCTTGACCCTGACAGTGAGCACAGATACGCAGTATTTT. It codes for CASSLTLTVSTDTQYF.

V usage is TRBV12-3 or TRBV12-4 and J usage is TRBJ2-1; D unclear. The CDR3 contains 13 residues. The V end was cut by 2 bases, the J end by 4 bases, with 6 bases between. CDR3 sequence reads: CASSLIEYNEQFF. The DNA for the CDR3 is TGTGCCAGCAGTTTAATAGAGTACAATGAGCAGTTCTTC.

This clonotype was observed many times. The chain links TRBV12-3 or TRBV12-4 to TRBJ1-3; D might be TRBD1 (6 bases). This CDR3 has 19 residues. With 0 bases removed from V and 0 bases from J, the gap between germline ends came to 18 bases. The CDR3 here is CASSLAREETGRSGNTIYF. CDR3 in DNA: TGTGCCAGCAGTTTAGCCCGGGAGGAGACAGGACGCTCTGGAAACACCATATATTTT.

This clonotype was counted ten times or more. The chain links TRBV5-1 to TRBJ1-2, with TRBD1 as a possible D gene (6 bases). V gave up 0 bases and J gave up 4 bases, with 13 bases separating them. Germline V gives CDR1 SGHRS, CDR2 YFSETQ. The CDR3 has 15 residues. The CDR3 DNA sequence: TGCGCCAGCAGCTTGGATGCAGGGGAGGCCTATGGCTACACCTTC. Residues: CASSLDAGEAYGYTF.

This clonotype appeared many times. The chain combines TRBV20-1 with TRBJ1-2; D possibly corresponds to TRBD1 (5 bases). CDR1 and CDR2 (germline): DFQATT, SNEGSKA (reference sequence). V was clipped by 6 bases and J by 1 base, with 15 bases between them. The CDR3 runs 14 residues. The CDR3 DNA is TGCAGTGCGCGGGACGGACAAAATAACTATGGCTACACCTTC. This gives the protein CSARDGQNNYGYTF.

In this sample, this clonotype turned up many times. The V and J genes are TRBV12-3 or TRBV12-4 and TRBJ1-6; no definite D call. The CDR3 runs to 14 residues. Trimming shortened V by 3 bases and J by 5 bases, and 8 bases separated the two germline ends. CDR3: CASSFRENNSPLHF. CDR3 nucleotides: TGTGCCAGCAGTTTTCGAGAAAATAATTCACCCCTCCACTTT.

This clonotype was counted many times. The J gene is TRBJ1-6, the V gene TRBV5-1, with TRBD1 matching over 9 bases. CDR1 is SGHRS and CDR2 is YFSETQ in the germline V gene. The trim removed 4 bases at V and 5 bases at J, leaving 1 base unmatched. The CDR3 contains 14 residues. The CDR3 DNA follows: TGCGCCAGCAGCCGGGACAGGGATAATTCACCCCTCCACTTT. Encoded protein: CASSRDRDNSPLHF.

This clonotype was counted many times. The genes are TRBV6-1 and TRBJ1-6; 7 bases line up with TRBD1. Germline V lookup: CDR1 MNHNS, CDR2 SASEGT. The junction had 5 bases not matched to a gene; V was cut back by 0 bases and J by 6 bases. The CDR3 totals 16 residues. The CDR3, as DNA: TGTGCCAGCAGTGAAGCCGATCAGGGGGTTAATTCACCCCTCCACTTT. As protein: CASSEADQGVNSPLHF.

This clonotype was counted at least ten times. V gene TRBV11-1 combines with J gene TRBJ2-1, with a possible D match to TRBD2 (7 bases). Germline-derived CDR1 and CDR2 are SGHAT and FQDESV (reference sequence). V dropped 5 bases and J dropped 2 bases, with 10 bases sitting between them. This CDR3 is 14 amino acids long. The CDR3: CASSRGATYNEQFF. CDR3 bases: TGTGCCAGCAGCCGGGGGGCGACCTACAATGAGCAGTTCTTC. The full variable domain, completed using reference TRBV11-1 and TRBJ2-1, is EAEVAQSPRYKITEKSQAVAFWCDPISGHATLYWYRQILGQGPELLVQFQDESVVDDSQLPKDRFSAERLKGVDSTLKIQPAELGDSAMYLCASSRGATYNEQFFGPGTRLTVL.

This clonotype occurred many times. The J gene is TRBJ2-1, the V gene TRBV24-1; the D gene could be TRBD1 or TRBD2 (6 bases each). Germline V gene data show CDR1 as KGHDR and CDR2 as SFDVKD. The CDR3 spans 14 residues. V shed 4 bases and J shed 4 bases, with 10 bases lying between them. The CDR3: CATSEGGPYNEQFF. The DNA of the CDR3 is TGTGCCACCAGTGAGGGGGGCCCGTACAATGAGCAGTTCTTC.

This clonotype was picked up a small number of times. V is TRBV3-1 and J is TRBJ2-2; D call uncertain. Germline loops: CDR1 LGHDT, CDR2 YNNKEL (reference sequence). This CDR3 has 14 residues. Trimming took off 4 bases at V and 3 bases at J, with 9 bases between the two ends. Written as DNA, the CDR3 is TGTGCCAGCAGCCGAAATGGGGACACCGGGGAGCTGTTTTTT. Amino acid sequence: CASSRNGDTGELFF. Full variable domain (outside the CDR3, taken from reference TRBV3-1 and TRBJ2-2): DTAVSQTPKYLVTQMGNDKSIKCEQNLGHDTMYWYKQDSKKFLKIMFSYNNKELIINETVPNRFSPKSPDKAHLNLHINSLELGDSAVYFCASSRNGDTGELFFGEGSRLTVL.

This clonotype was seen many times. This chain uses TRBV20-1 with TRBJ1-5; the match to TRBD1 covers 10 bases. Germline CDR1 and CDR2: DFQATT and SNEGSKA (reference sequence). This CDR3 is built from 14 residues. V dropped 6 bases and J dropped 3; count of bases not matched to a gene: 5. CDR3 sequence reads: CSARTGGVNQPQHF. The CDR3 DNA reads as TGCAGTGCCAGGACAGGGGGAGTCAATCAGCCCCAGCATTTT.

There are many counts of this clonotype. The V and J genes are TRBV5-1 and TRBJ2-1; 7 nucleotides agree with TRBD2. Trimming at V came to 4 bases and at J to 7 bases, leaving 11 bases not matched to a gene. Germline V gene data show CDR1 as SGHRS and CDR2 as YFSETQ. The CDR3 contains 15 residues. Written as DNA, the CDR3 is TGCGCCAGCAGCCAAGGCGCTAGCGGATTGAATGAGCAGTTCTTC. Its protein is CASSQGASGLNEQFF.

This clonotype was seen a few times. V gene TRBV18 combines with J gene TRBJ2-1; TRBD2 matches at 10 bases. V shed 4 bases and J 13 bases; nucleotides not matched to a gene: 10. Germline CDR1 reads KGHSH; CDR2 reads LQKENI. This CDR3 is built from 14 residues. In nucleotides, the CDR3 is TGTGCCAGCTCACAAGGACTAGCGGACAGCGGCCAGTTCTTC. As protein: CASSQGLADSGQFF.

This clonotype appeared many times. DNA for the CDR3: TGCAGTGCTAGACGCATGAACACTGAAGCTTTCTTT. This translates into CSARRMNTEAFF. The V call is TRBV20-1, the J call TRBJ1-1; D not resolved. With 2 bases removed from V and 0 bases from J, the gap between germline ends came to 4 bases. This CDR3 is built from 12 residues. The germline gives CDR1 DFQATT, CDR2 SNEGSKA (reference sequence).

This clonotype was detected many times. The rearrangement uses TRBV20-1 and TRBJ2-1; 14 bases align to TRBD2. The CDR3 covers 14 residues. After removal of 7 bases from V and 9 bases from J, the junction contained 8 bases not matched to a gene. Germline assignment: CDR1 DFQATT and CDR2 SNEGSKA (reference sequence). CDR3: CSVGLAGDFSEQFF. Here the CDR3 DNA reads TGCAGTGTGGGACTAGCGGGAGATTTTAGTGAGCAGTTCTTC.